The 23 T cell receptor beta chains below were found in one sample sequenced in a study of identical twins (dated by TCRdb to between 2015 and 2016). The library was generated by 5' RACE. The sequencer listed for this sample is Illumina HiSeq 2000. Through fastp at Q25 and MiXCR, TCRdb rebuilt clones from the public reads, retaining in-frame beta chains. Each record represents a unique CDR3 protein, reported with the most common genes and DNA among its rows. The sample contains 510,000 or so distinct CDR3 sequences, roughly 15% of them found a single time. The top ten hold 0.44% of the sample. These data also featured in a second study, about yellow fever vaccine responses in identical twins.

Sample: CD4+ T cells sorted from blood. All receptors derive from a young woman in good health.

V and J are TRBV29-1 and TRBJ2-3; tentative D call: TRBD2 (6 bases). CDR3 length equals 16 residues. Looked up from germline, CDR1 is SQVTM and CDR2 is ANQGSEA. The V end lost 4 bases, the J end lost 4 bases, and 21 bases lay between the germline ends. The CDR3 sequence: CSVGDSSGRGADTQYF. In DNA, the CDR3 is TGCAGCGTTGGAGATAGTAGCGGAAGAGGCGCAGATACGCAGTATTTT.

The genes are TRBV5-1 and TRBJ1-1; a possible D gene is TRBD1 (5 bases). CDR3 length: 13 amino acids. CDR1 is SGHRS and CDR2 is YFSETQ in the germline V gene. V gave up 3 bases and J gave up 4 bases, with 10 bases separating them. The CDR3 sequence is CASSWEGATEAFF. For the CDR3, the DNA is TGCGCCAGCAGCTGGGAAGGGGCCACTGAAGCTTTCTTT. The variable domain in full, completed from reference TRBV5-1 and TRBJ1-1, reads KAGVTQTPRYLIKTRGQQVTLSCSPISGHRSVSWYQQTPGQGLQFLFEYFSETQRNKGNFPGRFSGRQFSNSRSEMNVSTLELGDSALYLCASSWEGATEAFFGQGTRLTVV.

The V call is TRBV3-1, the J call TRBJ2-5, with 7 nucleotides matching TRBD2. The CDR3 consists of 15 residues. Germline V gene sequence: CDR1 LGHDT, CDR2 YNNKEL (reference sequence). J lost 1 base, V lost 4 bases, and 6 bases had no gene match. In DNA, the CDR3 is TGTGCCAGCAGCCTCGGGGGAGGGCCCCAAGAGACCCAGTACTTC. It specifies CASSLGGGPQETQYF.

The chain has TRBV12-3 or TRBV12-4 and TRBJ1-2; no clear D gene. V gave up 3 bases and J gave up 2 bases, with 10 bases separating them. This CDR3 has 14 amino acids. CDR3 DNA sequence: TGTGCCAGCAGTTTTTTTCCCCTCAACTATGGCTACACCTTC. This sequence encodes CASSFFPLNYGYTF.

By its share, this clonotype is medium-sized. This chain's CDR3 is CASSRGPEQFF. For the CDR3, the DNA is TGTGCCAGCAGCCGAGGTCCTGAGCAGTTCTTC. V is TRBV11-2 and J is TRBJ2-1; unclear D gene. The CDR3 spans 11 residues. CDR1 and CDR2 (germline): SGHAT, FQNNGV. V dropped 5 bases and J dropped 9 bases, with 8 bases sitting between them.

The genes are TRBV19 and TRBJ2-7; D is perhaps TRBD1 or TRBD2 (5 bases each). The V and J ends lost 6 bases and 1 base respectively, with 13 bases between them. This CDR3 is 14 amino acids long. CDR1 LNHDA and CDR2 SQIVND come from the germline V gene (reference sequence). The CDR3 DNA sequence: TGTGCCAGTAGAGGGACGGGGTTTTCCTACGAGCAGTACTTC. It encodes CASRGTGFSYEQYF.

This chain links TRBV11-2 with TRBJ2-7, with D perhaps TRBD1 (6 bases). Germline V gives CDR1 SGHAT, CDR2 FQNNGV. This CDR3 has 16 amino acids. Trimming removed 0 bases from V and 0 bases from J, with 12 bases in between. The CDR3 reads CASSLEVSTGSYEQYF. CDR3 sequence (DNA): TGTGCCAGCAGCTTAGAGGTATCGACAGGCTCCTACGAGCAGTACTTC.

This rearrangement joins TRBV6-1 to TRBJ2-1; 13 bases line up with TRBD2. J gave up 6 bases and V 6 bases, and 8 bases lay outside the gene matches. The CDR3 is made up of 16 amino acids. Germline-derived CDR1 and CDR2 are MNHNS and SASEGT. CDR3: CASSRELAGGLNEQFF. CDR3 DNA: TGTGCCAGCAGCCGCGAACTAGCGGGGGGGCTCAATGAGCAGTTCTTC.

In its sample, this clonotype was seen a few times. The chain joins TRBV11-1 to TRBJ1-1, with TRBD1 identical over 7 bases. The CDR3 sequence is 15 residues long. Trimming took 0 bases from V and 2 from J; bases not matched to a gene: 3. Germline loops: CDR1 SGHAT, CDR2 FQDESV (reference sequence). The CDR3 is CASSLAGTANTEAFF. CDR3 nucleotide sequence: TGTGCCAGCAGCTTAGCAGGGACAGCTAACACTGAAGCTTTCTTT.

This clonotype was picked up a small number of times. In DNA form, the CDR3 reads TGTGCCAGCAGTGAGTACGCAGGGACTAATGAAAAACTGTTTTTT. Its translation: CASSEYAGTNEKLFF. This chain uses TRBV25-1 with TRBJ1-4, with D possibly matching TRBD1 (5 bases). The CDR3 contains 15 residues. V lost 3 bases to trimming and J lost 2 bases, with 10 bases between them. CDR1 MGHDK and CDR2 SYGVNS come from the germline V gene.

The chain joins TRBV3-1 to TRBJ2-3; D unclear. With 1 base removed from V and 2 bases from J, the gap between germline ends came to 4 bases. The CDR3 runs to 13 residues. In germline, CDR1 is LGHDT, CDR2 YNNKEL (reference sequence). CDR3 nucleotide sequence: TGTGCCAGCAGCCAAGGGCTCACAGATACGCAGTATTTT. Protein sequence: CASSQGLTDTQYF.

This rearrangement joins TRBV7-9 to TRBJ2-3, with D perhaps matching TRBD1 (5 bases). CDR1 and CDR2 from the germline V gene are SEHNR and FQNEAQ (reference sequence). The CDR3 totals 16 residues. Trimming removed 6 bases at V and 3 bases at J, with 19 bases between. The CDR3 bases are TGTGCCAGCAGTCCTACAGGCACTACAAAGACAGATACGCAGTATTTT. Translation: CASSPTGTTKTDTQYF.

This clonotype has only a few counts. This chain links TRBV7-9 with TRBJ1-1; 9 positions match TRBD1. Germline loops: CDR1 SEHNR, CDR2 FQNEAQ (reference sequence). The J segment lost 11 bases and the V segment lost 3 bases, leaving 4 bases of the junction unmatched. The CDR3 covers 12 residues. Here the CDR3 DNA reads TGTGCCAGCAGCTTGGGACAGGGCCGGGCTTTCTTT. Amino acid sequence: CASSLGQGRAFF.

This clonotype was seen more than once but under ten times. For the CDR3, the DNA is TGTGCCAGCAGCGTAGCGGCGGGAGATACGCAGTATTTT. This encodes CASSVAAGDTQYF. This chain uses TRBV9 with TRBJ2-3, with a tentative D call TRBD2 (5 bases). The CDR3 loop spans 13 amino acids. Trimming took 0 bases from V and 5 from J, leaving 7 bases between them. Looked up from germline, CDR1 is SGDLS and CDR2 is YYNGEE.

CDR3 residues: CASSQGLAGGSYEQYF. In nucleotides, the CDR3 is TGTGCCAGCAGCCAAGGACTAGCGGGAGGATCCTACGAGCAGTACTTC. The chain joins TRBV7-6 to TRBJ2-7; 14 bases match TRBD2. This CDR3 region has 16 residues. The trim removed 5 bases at V and 1 base at J, leaving 4 bases unmatched. Germline V gene data show CDR1 as SGHVS and CDR2 as FNYEAQ.

This clonotype was observed a few times. DNA for the CDR3: TGTGCCAGCAGCGCCAATCTCCGGGATACTAGGAACTATGGCTACACCTTC. Translating gives CASSANLRDTRNYGYTF. This chain connects TRBV13 to TRBJ1-2; D uncertain. The length of the CDR3 is 17 residues. The germline gives CDR1 PRHDT, CDR2 FYEKMQ (reference sequence). Trimming took 5 bases from V and 2 from J, leaving 21 bases between them.

This clonotype was picked up a small number of times. This chain links TRBV2 with TRBJ2-7; no definite D call. The V end lost 1 base, the J end lost 1 base, and 2 bases lay between the germline ends. The CDR3 contains 12 residues. Germline V gene data show CDR1 as SNHLY and CDR2 as FYNNEI. As DNA, the CDR3 is TGTGCCAGCAGTGAAGGTTCCTACGAGCAGTACGTC. This codes for CASSEGSYEQYV.

This chain connects TRBV5-6 to TRBJ2-3, with 10 bases that match TRBD2. The germline CDR1 and CDR2 sequences are SGHDT and YYEEEE. The CDR3 is made up of 15 amino acids. Unmatched junction bases numbered 3, after V lost 2 bases and J lost 3 bases. CDR3 coding DNA: TGTGCCAGCAGCTTTCCGGGACTAGCGACAGATACGCAGTATTTT. The encoded protein is CASSFPGLATDTQYF.

This clonotype was seen a few times. The V and J genes are TRBV7-9 and TRBJ2-2; D gene ambiguous. This CDR3 comprises 15 residues. Per the germline V gene, CDR1 is SEHNR and CDR2 is FQNEAQ (reference sequence). Trimming shortened V by 4 bases and J by 5 bases, and 14 bases separated the two germline ends. The CDR3 DNA is TGTGCCAGCAGCTCCCGACCCGAAGGAACCGGGGAGCTGTTTTTT. Protein sequence: CASSSRPEGTGELFF.

As for this clonotype: Its ends do not fully match the called genes, so a read error is possible. The V call is TRBV12-3 or TRBV12-4, the J call TRBJ2-3, with 7 nucleotides matching TRBD2. The CDR3 sequence is 16 residues long. The CDR3, as DNA: TGTGCCAGCAGTTTTGCGGGAGTTCGCGTCACAAATACGCAGTATTTT. Its protein product is CASSFAGVRVTNTQYF.

The chain has TRBV3-1 and TRBJ1-1, with D unresolved. The V and J ends lost 4 bases and 0 bases respectively, with 12 bases between them. Germline CDR1 LGHDT, CDR2 YNNKEL (reference sequence). The length of the CDR3 is 15 residues. The DNA of the CDR3 is TGTGCCAGCAGCCCCCCCACACGGTTGAACACTGAAGCTTTCTTT. Its protein product is CASSPPTRLNTEAFF.

This clonotype was found many times. The V and J genes are TRBV3-1 and TRBJ1-5; D is undetermined. Germline loops: CDR1 LGHDT, CDR2 YNNKEL (reference sequence). The CDR3 sequence is 13 residues long. Trimming removed 5 bases from V and 6 bases from J, with 11 bases in between. The CDR3 DNA follows: TGTGCCAGCAGCTTCGGACGTGGTCAGCCCCAGCATTTT. It yields the protein CASSFGRGQPQHF.

The chain couples TRBV20-1 to TRBJ1-2, with D perhaps matching TRBD1 (6 bases). Germline CDR1 and CDR2: DFQATT and SNEGSKA (reference sequence). The CDR3 extends over 14 amino acids. With 5 bases removed from V and 0 bases from J, the gap between germline ends came to 13 bases. The CDR3 region is CSADRDTTNYGYTF. DNA of the CDR3: TGCAGTGCTGACCGGGACACAACTAACTATGGCTACACCTTC.